This T cell receptor (beta chain) appears in the sequencing data of a study of chemoradiotherapy in HPV16-positive cancers. Study in general: Candidate HPV-specific clones and shared TCR motifs came from a couple of HPV16-positive patients. Study-level findings and limits: Better recurrence-free survival went with HPV-responsive T-cell expansion in HPV16-positive patients. The functional HPV-specific definition rests on just a couple of HPV16-positive patients. During treatment, candidate HPV-specific clones and E7-related motifs expanded in tumor.

This table comes from immunoSEQ multiplex PCR, and its TCRdb copy is limited to in-frame clones, with some not included. The sample has 2,500 to 3,500 clones, around 75% seen once. Trimming stripped 3 bases from V and 10 bases from J, with 18 bases between. This CDR3 spans 15 amino acids. Germline values: CDR1 LNHDA, CDR2 SQIVND (reference sequence). Comment on this clone: The antigen is unknown.

V and J are TRBV19 and TRBJ1-4; D not certain. The specimen was tumor tissue, collected from a patient who underwent chemoradiotherapy. The TCR comes from a human donor with HPV-associated anogenital cancer. The CDR3 protein is CASSIDAPGRGKLFF. CDR3 in DNA: TGTGCCAGTAGTATTGACGCCCCCGGGCGTGGAAAACTGTTTTTT.